The 3 T cell receptor beta chains in this list originate from one sample, sequenced in a study of vaccination and CD4 T cells after COVID-19. The antigens of these receptors remain unknown. An Oncomine TCR Beta short-read assay was used to sequence the DNA from cultured CD4+ T cells. TCRdb re-derived calls from the PCR reads in MiXCR, one entry per CDR3 protein. The table shows around 10,000 distinct CDR3 sequences, with approximately 49% occurring only once. Treatment given: approximately nine-day PBMC culture with coronavirus spike peptide pools or control peptides (ViraFEST assay). Material: CD4+ T cells from blood, cultured in vitro. The receptors were gathered from a human donor who had recovered from COVID-19.

V and J are TRBV6-2 or TRBV6-3 and TRBJ2-7; D remains unclear. Looked up from germline, CDR1 is MNHEY and CDR2 is SVGEGT. The CDR3 is 11 amino acids. Trimming took 9 bases from V and 3 from J, leaving 9 bases between them. CDR3 in amino acids: CASTDGYEQYF. CDR3 DNA sequence: TGTGCCAGTACGGACGGCTACGAGCAGTACTTC.

The rearrangement joins TRBV30 to TRBJ1-5; 9 bases match TRBD1. V lost 4 bases and J lost 7; bases outside the gene matches: 8. CDR1 and CDR2 from the germline V gene are GTSNPN and SVGIG (reference sequence). The CDR3 consists of 14 residues. The CDR3, as DNA: TGTGCCTGGACCTTACAGGGGGCGGAACAGCCCCAGCATTTT. Encoded protein: CAWTLQGAEQPQHF.

V usage is TRBV5-1 and J usage is TRBJ1-2; no definite D call. The germline V and J ends were trimmed by 3 bases and 8 bases, with 17 bases remaining between them. The CDR3 spans 14 residues. CDR1 is SGHRS and CDR2 is YFSETQ in the germline V gene. The chain's CDR3 is CASSSSLELGGYTF. CDR3 DNA: TGCGCCAGCAGCTCCTCCTTGGAATTGGGAGGCTACACCTTC.